The 29 T cell receptor beta chains given below trace back to one sample, sequenced in a study of neurological immune-mediated disorders. TCRdb redid the calling of the 5' RACE reads with MiXCR, one entry per CDR3 protein. The sample has under 85,000 distinct CDR3 sequences, around 5% seen once. Sequenced sample: PBMCs. The source is a human donor with multiple sclerosis. The donor label of this sample is uncertain.

This clonotype was recorded many times. The gene calls are TRBV6-1 and TRBJ1-2; the match to TRBD1 covers 7 bases. CDR3 length equals 22 residues. Per germline, CDR1 MNHNS and CDR2 SASEGT. V shed 10 bases and J 4 bases; nucleotides not matched to a gene: 36. The CDR3 DNA is TGTGCCACCAGGGTTCGACAGGGACGAGGATGGTATCTCGGAAGTAGGTCCTATGGCTACACCTTC. This sequence encodes CATRVRQGRGWYLGSRSYGYTF.

The sample holds many counts of this clonotype. The chain employs TRBV27 and TRBJ1-2; 7 bases are shared with TRBD1. V lost 5 bases to trimming and J lost 6 bases; unmatched junction nucleotides: 6. The CDR3 has 13 residues. Germline CDR1 MNHEY, CDR2 SMNVEV (reference sequence). The CDR3 here is CASSHRDRNGYTF. The DNA for the CDR3 is TGTGCCAGCAGTCACCGGGACAGAAATGGCTACACCTTC.

This clonotype was found a few times. This sequence joins TRBV5-1 and TRBJ2-2; D gene ambiguous. V was cut by 0 bases and J by 6 bases, with 6 bases left in between. CDR1 is SGHRS and CDR2 is YFSETQ in the germline V gene. This CDR3 has 13 amino acids. The CDR3: CASSLGGSGELFF. The DNA of the CDR3 is TGCGCCAGCAGCTTGGGGGGTTCCGGGGAGCTGTTTTTT.

This clonotype was observed many times. V is TRBV5-1 and J is TRBJ2-1; D is ambiguous. Germline values: CDR1 SGHRS, CDR2 YFSETQ. This CDR3 has 14 amino acids. V was clipped by 0 bases and J by 6 bases, with 10 bases between them. The CDR3 spells CASSLGGDSNEQFF. Here the CDR3 DNA reads TGCGCCAGCAGCTTGGGTGGCGATTCCAATGAGCAGTTCTTC.

This clonotype was recorded many times. The chain links TRBV11-2 to TRBJ1-1; a possible D gene is TRBD1 (6 bases). With 0 bases removed from V and 1 base from J, the gap between germline ends came to 12 bases. The CDR3 contains 16 residues. Germline CDR1 and CDR2: SGHAT and FQNNGV. The DNA for the CDR3 is TGTGCCAGCAGCTTAGAGTGGGGGGCGAGGAACACTGAAGCTTTCTTT. The encoded protein is CASSLEWGARNTEAFF.

The table lists this clonotype with many counts. The J gene is TRBJ2-7, the V gene TRBV5-1; D gene unclear. V lost 0 bases and J 2 bases, leaving 6 bases between the germline ends. Germline V lookup: CDR1 SGHRS, CDR2 YFSETQ. The CDR3 spans 13 residues. Here the CDR3 DNA reads TGCGCCAGCAGCTTGGGAAAGGCCTACGAGCAGTACTTC. As protein: CASSLGKAYEQYF.

Many counts were recorded for this clonotype. V usage is TRBV5-1 and J usage is TRBJ2-3; 7 bases match TRBD2. V was clipped by 6 bases and J by 2 bases; unmatched bases: 15. The CDR3 totals 17 residues. CDR1 and CDR2 (germline): SGHRS, YFSETQ. In DNA form, the CDR3 reads TGCGCCAGCACGAACCTAGTGACTAGCCGCTCCACAGATACGCAGTATTTT. Translated, it gives CASTNLVTSRSTDTQYF.

This clonotype was counted many times. This rearrangement joins TRBV6-6 to TRBJ2-7; D is uncertain. Looked up from germline, CDR1 is MNHNY and CDR2 is SVGAGI (reference sequence). V was clipped by 4 bases and J by 1 base, with 11 bases between them. CDR3 length equals 14 residues. This chain's CDR3 is CASSSQGISYEQYF. The CDR3 coding sequence is TGTGCCAGCAGTTCTCAAGGAATTTCCTACGAGCAGTACTTC.

This clonotype was seen repeatedly, ten times or more. The CDR3 spells CSARDLADRGGYTF. The CDR3 bases are TGCAGTGCTAGAGATTTGGCAGACCGGGGAGGCTACACCTTC. The chain recombines TRBV20-1 with TRBJ1-2; D unresolved. Trimming took off 0 bases at V and 8 bases at J, with 16 bases between the two ends. From germline, CDR1 is DFQATT and CDR2 SNEGSKA (reference sequence). The CDR3 covers 14 residues.

This clonotype came up many times. The gene calls are TRBV29-1 and TRBJ1-2; the D is unclear. The CDR3 sequence is 13 residues long. The V and J ends lost 3 bases and 1 base respectively, with 9 bases between them. Per the germline V gene, CDR1 is SQVTM and CDR2 is ANQGSEA. CDR3 nucleotides: TGCAGCGTTGACGCGCAGAATAACTATGGCTACACCTTC. Its protein product is CSVDAQNNYGYTF.

Many counts were recorded for this clonotype. The chain joins TRBV2 to TRBJ2-2, with D possibly matching TRBD2 (5 bases). The CDR3 has 17 amino acids. Germline V gives CDR1 SNHLY, CDR2 FYNNEI. V was trimmed by 4 bases and J by 3 bases, leaving 18 bases between them. The CDR3 spells CASSGRSSRFYTGELFF. The CDR3 coding sequence is TGTGCCAGCAGTGGGAGGAGTTCGCGGTTCTACACCGGGGAGCTGTTTTTT.

This clonotype was seen a handful of times. The chain combines TRBV11-3 with TRBJ2-1; D not resolved. Trimming shortened V by 5 bases and J by 7 bases, and 12 bases separated the two germline ends. The germline gives CDR1 SGHNT, CDR2 YENEEA. This CDR3 is 13 amino acids long. CDR3 DNA: TGTGCCAGCAGCAGAAACATAGGGAATGAGCAGTTCTTC. Protein product: CASSRNIGNEQFF.

This clonotype has at least ten counts. The chain recombines TRBV12-3 or TRBV12-4 with TRBJ2-7; TRBD2 agrees at 8 bases. J lost 5 bases, V lost 5 bases, and 5 bases had no gene match. The CDR3 covers 13 residues. As DNA, the CDR3 is TGTGCCAGCAGTCTGGGCGGGGGGCACGAGCAGTACTTC. It specifies CASSLGGGHEQYF.

This clonotype appeared many times. V and J are TRBV20-1 and TRBJ2-5, with D hard to call. V was trimmed by 3 bases and J by 2 bases, leaving 10 bases between them. The CDR3 runs to 13 residues. The germline CDR1 and CDR2 sequences are DFQATT and SNEGSKA (reference sequence). The CDR3 here is CSAREYRQETQYF. In nucleotides, the CDR3 is TGCAGTGCTAGGGAGTACAGACAAGAGACCCAGTACTTC.

This clonotype was observed at least ten times. The chain links TRBV25-1 to TRBJ2-5, with D perhaps matching TRBD1 (6 bases). The V gene's germline CDR1 is MGHDK and CDR2 SYGVNS. The V end lost 2 bases, the J end lost 0 bases, and 7 bases lay between the germline ends. The CDR3 is made up of 14 amino acids. The CDR3: CASSERTDQETQYF. The CDR3 DNA reads TGTGCCAGCAGTGAACGGACAGACCAAGAGACCCAGTACTTC.

This clonotype was counted ten times or more. The chain couples TRBV5-1 to TRBJ1-1; TRBD1 is a possible D gene (6 bases). CDR1 SGHRS and CDR2 YFSETQ come from the germline V gene. The V gene lost 5 bases and the J gene lost 4 bases, with 15 bases spanning the gap. CDR3 length: 14 amino acids. CDR3: CASRIDTGTTEAFF. The CDR3 DNA is TGCGCCAGCAGAATAGACACAGGGACCACTGAAGCTTTCTTT.

In this sample, this clonotype turned up many times. The rearrangement joins TRBV6-4 to TRBJ2-3, with 9 bases fitting TRBD1. This CDR3 spans 15 amino acids. Germline trimming cut 2 bases from V and 3 bases from J; bases unmatched to any gene: 3. Looked up from germline, CDR1 is MRHNA and CDR2 is SNTAGT. This CDR3 reads CASSDTGTGTDTQYF. CDR3 bases: TGTGCCAGCAGTGACACCGGGACAGGGACAGATACGCAGTATTTT.

This clonotype occurred many times. The CDR3 sequence is CASSMRLDDTQYF. The DNA for the CDR3 is TGTGCCAGCAGCATGCGACTAGATGATACGCAGTATTTT. The gene calls are TRBV3-1 and TRBJ2-3; D possibly corresponds to TRBD2 (6 bases). The germline V gene has CDR1 LGHDT and CDR2 YNNKEL (reference sequence). V was pared by 5 bases and J by 6 bases, with 12 bases between. The CDR3 loop spans 13 amino acids.

Ten or more counts support this clonotype. The rearrangement uses TRBV5-1 and TRBJ2-1, with D perhaps being TRBD1 or TRBD2 (5 bases each). From germline, CDR1 is SGHRS and CDR2 YFSETQ. This CDR3 comprises 15 residues. V lost 0 bases to trimming and J lost 0 bases, with 7 bases between them. This CDR3 reads CASSLVGDSYNEQFF. Written as DNA, the CDR3 is TGCGCCAGCAGCTTGGTGGGGGACTCCTACAATGAGCAGTTCTTC.

This clonotype was counted at least ten times. The chain carries TRBV20-1 and TRBJ2-3; 11 bases agree with TRBD1. There are 13 residues in the CDR3. Germline V gene lookup returns CDR1 DFQATT and CDR2 SNEGSKA (reference sequence). The V gene end was trimmed by 5 bases and the J gene end by 5 bases; junction bases not matched to a gene: 3. The DNA for the CDR3 is TGCAGTGCTGGACAGGGGGCAGGAGATACGCAGTATTTT. This gives the protein CSAGQGAGDTQYF.

This clonotype showed up many times. The chain couples TRBV5-1 to TRBJ1-1; TRBD1 is a possible D gene (5 bases). V was clipped by 4 bases and J by 6 bases, with 16 bases between them. CDR1 and CDR2 (germline): SGHRS, YFSETQ. This CDR3 spans 14 amino acids. CDR3 DNA: TGCGCCAGCAGCCTAGTAGTGGGACCGGCTGAAGCTTTCTTT. This codes for CASSLVVGPAEAFF. Based on the CDR3 plus reference TRBV5-1 and TRBJ1-1, the full variable domain is KAGVTQTPRYLIKTRGQQVTLSCSPISGHRSVSWYQQTPGQGLQFLFEYFSETQRNKGNFPGRFSGRQFSNSRSEMNVSTLELGDSALYLCASSLVVGPAEAFFGQGTRLTVV.

The table lists this clonotype with many counts. The genes are TRBV21-1 and TRBJ2-3; TRBD2 is the table's D call, not checked against the DNA. TRBV21-1 represents a pseudogene. This CDR3 is built from 15 residues. CDR3 loop: CASSMRAECTDTQYF. For the CDR3, the DNA is TGTGCCAGCAGCATGAGGGCTGAGTGTACAGATACGCAGTATTTT.

This clonotype has a count of ten or more. The chain recombines TRBV20-1 with TRBJ1-1; 9 bases line up with TRBD1. The CDR3 runs to 15 residues. J gave up 5 bases and V 6 bases, and 13 bases lay outside the gene matches. CDR1 and CDR2 from the germline V gene are DFQATT and SNEGSKA (reference sequence). The CDR3 DNA reads TGCAGTGCCACCCGCCCGGACAGGGGAAGGACTGAAGCTTTCTTT. It codes for CSATRPDRGRTEAFF.

In this sample, this clonotype turned up many times. The rearrangement links TRBV15 to TRBJ2-5; D unresolved. Trimming took 0 bases from V and 1 from J, leaving 9 bases between them. The CDR3 is 15 amino acids. CDR1 and CDR2 from the germline V gene are LNHNV and YYDKDF (reference sequence). DNA of the CDR3: TGTGCCACCAGCAGAGATAGACTCCCCCAAGAGACCCAGTACTTC. Its protein is CATSRDRLPQETQYF.

This clonotype was counted many times. The CDR3 spells CASRGVTRGGYTEAFF. DNA of the CDR3: TGTGCCAGCAGAGGAGTCACCAGGGGGGGATACACTGAAGCTTTCTTT. The rearrangement uses TRBV7-9 and TRBJ1-1; TRBD1 aligns across 7 bases. Germline CDR1 reads SEHNR; CDR2 reads FQNEAQ (reference sequence). The CDR3 is 16 residues long. V lost 6 bases to trimming and J lost 3 bases; unmatched junction nucleotides: 13. Full variable domain (rest looked up from reference TRBV7-9 and TRBJ1-1): DTGVSQNPRHKITKRGQNVTFRCDPISEHNRLYWYRQTLGQGPEFLTYFQNEAQLEKSRLLSDRFSAERPKGSFSTLEIQRTEQGDSAMYLCASRGVTRGGYTEAFFGQGTRLTVV.

This clonotype was detected ten times or more. The chain is built from TRBV20-1 and TRBJ2-7, with 9 nucleotides matching TRBD2. CDR3 length equals 14 residues. The germline V gene encodes CDR1 DFQATT and CDR2 SNEGSKA (reference sequence). V was clipped by 2 bases and J by 3 bases; unmatched bases: 5. The CDR3 region is CSARLAGPHYEQYF. DNA of the CDR3: TGCAGTGCTAGACTAGCGGGGCCTCACTACGAGCAGTACTTC.

This clonotype was observed at least ten times. The V and J genes are TRBV12-3 or TRBV12-4 and TRBJ2-7; a possible D gene is TRBD1 (5 bases). CDR3 length: 14 residues. Deletions cut 7 bases from V and 0 bases from J, with 13 bases between. In nucleotides, the CDR3 is TGTGCCAGCACCATAGGGGATAGCTCCTACGAGCAGTACTTC. Translated, it gives CASTIGDSSYEQYF.

The chain joins TRBV4-1 to TRBJ1-1; weak D call: TRBD1 (5 bases). V shed 4 bases and J shed 4 bases, with 16 bases lying between them. CDR1 is MGHRA and CDR2 is YSYEKL in the germline V gene. This CDR3 has 15 residues. The CDR3 protein is CASSLLQAEGTEAFF. CDR3 in DNA: TGCGCCAGCAGCCTACTACAGGCAGAGGGCACTGAAGCTTTCTTT.

The sample holds many counts of this clonotype. This chain joins TRBV20-1 and TRBJ1-1, with D maybe TRBD1 (5 bases). The germline V gene encodes CDR1 DFQATT and CDR2 SNEGSKA (reference sequence). Trimming pared 2 bases from V and 0 bases from J, leaving 7 bases between. The CDR3 is 13 residues long. The CDR3 DNA reads as TGCAGTGCTAGAAGACAGATGAACACTGAAGCTTTCTTT. It translates to CSARRQMNTEAFF.